The 29 T cell receptor beta chains in this list originate from one sample, sequenced in a study of shared clonotypes between healthy human individuals. Using immunoSEQ multiplex PCR, the repertoire was profiled, and TCRdb retains in-frame clones only, with some absent. Among roughly 1 million clones listed, 75% to 80% were seen once. Sequences were obtained from memory CD4+ T cells from PBMCs. Regarding subset: CD45RA-negative fraction. These receptors came from a man in his late teens or twenties in good health. Some clones in this sample may be carry-over from other donors' samples.

Remarks on this clone: This CDR3 is also generated by other DNA sequences in the sample. This chain connects TRBV5-1 to TRBJ1-1; TRBD1 aligns across 9 bases. The CDR3 consists of 15 residues. After removal of 0 bases from V and 5 bases from J, the junction contained 5 bases not matched to a gene. CDR1 is SGHRS, CDR2 YFSETQ, per germline. The CDR3 reads CASSLEGQGGTEAFF. The CDR3, as DNA: TGCGCCAGCAGCTTGGAGGGACAGGGAGGAACTGAAGCTTTCTTT.

The rearrangement links TRBV5-1 to TRBJ2-1; TRBD2 agrees at 10 bases. The CDR3 covers 15 residues. Germline V gives CDR1 SGHRS, CDR2 YFSETQ. Trimming cost V 2 bases and J 6 bases; bases outside gene matches: 5. The CDR3: CASSFGTSAFNEQFF. The CDR3 coding sequence is TGCGCCAGCAGCTTTGGGACTAGCGCCTTCAATGAGCAGTTCTTC.

The chain has TRBV2 and TRBJ2-5; D might be TRBD2 (5 bases). CDR1 SNHLY and CDR2 FYNNEI come from the germline V gene. Trimming removed 3 bases at V and 2 bases at J, with 13 bases between. The CDR3 is 15 residues long. The CDR3 loop is CASSDGNRGQETQYF. The CDR3 nucleotides are TGTGCCAGCAGTGACGGCAACCGAGGGCAAGAGACCCAGTACTTC. The full variable domain, with the rest looked up from reference TRBV2 and TRBJ2-5, is EPEVTQTPSHQVTQMGQEVILRCVPISNHLYFYWYRQILGQKVEFLVSFYNNEISEKSEIFDDQFSVERPDGSNFTLKIRSTKLEDSAMYFCASSDGNRGQETQYFGPGTRLLVL.

The chain couples TRBV30 to TRBJ2-7; D is ambiguous. Germline V gives CDR1 GTSNPN, CDR2 SVGIG (reference sequence). The CDR3 length is 12 residues. V was trimmed by 1 base and J by 2 bases, leaving 6 bases between them. CDR3 nucleotides: TGTGCCTGGAGTGAGCAGGCCTACGAGCAGTACTTC. Protein: CAWSEQAYEQYF.

The rearrangement links TRBV28 to TRBJ2-7, with 8 positions matching TRBD2. Per germline, CDR1 MDHEN and CDR2 SYDVKM. The J segment lost 0 bases and the V segment lost 5 bases, leaving 3 bases of the junction unmatched. This CDR3 comprises 14 residues. The CDR3 DNA is TGTGCCAGCAGTGAGGCGGGGGGCTCCTACGAGCAGTACTTC. Protein product: CASSEAGGSYEQYF.

The V gene is TRBV28, the J gene TRBJ1-3; TRBD1 agrees at 10 bases. V trimming: 5 bases; J trimming: 8 bases; junction bases outside the gene matches: 12. This CDR3 has 16 residues. Germline V CDR1 and CDR2: MDHEN, SYDVKM. The CDR3 DNA reads as TGTGCCAGCAGTCCCTCTAGACAGGGGGCTTGGGACACCATATATTTT. Translating gives CASSPSRQGAWDTIYF.

This chain joins TRBV6-5 and TRBJ1-1, with 8 bases that match TRBD1. The CDR3 covers 13 residues. Germline assignment: CDR1 MNHEY and CDR2 SVGAGI. The CDR3 sequence is CATRTGRNTEAFF. CDR3 nucleotides: TGTGCAACCCGGACAGGGCGAAACACTGAAGCTTTCTTT.

About this clone itself: The sample has other DNA sequences that encode this CDR3 too. V gene TRBV9 combines with J gene TRBJ2-3, with TRBD2 matching over 12 bases. Trimming cost V 3 bases and J 0 bases; bases outside gene matches: 8. This CDR3 comprises 18 residues. Germline V lookup: CDR1 SGDLS, CDR2 YYNGEE. The CDR3: CASSALAGGPWSTDTQYF. The DNA of the CDR3 is TGTGCCAGCAGCGCCCTAGCGGGAGGGCCGTGGAGCACAGATACGCAGTATTTT.

The J gene is TRBJ2-7, the V gene TRBV28; D ambiguous. CDR1 and CDR2 from the germline V gene are MDHEN and SYDVKM. Trimming shortened V by 6 bases and J by 3 bases, and 15 bases separated the two germline ends. This CDR3 has 14 residues. CDR3 loop: CASSPITPIYEQYF. Written as DNA, the CDR3 is TGTGCCAGCAGCCCAATCACACCGATCTACGAGCAGTACTTC.

The chain is built from TRBV20-1 and TRBJ2-1; no clear D gene. Germline V gene data show CDR1 as DFQATT and CDR2 as SNEGSKA (reference sequence). V shed 5 bases and J shed 10 bases, with 12 bases lying between them. CDR3 length equals 11 residues. CDR3 in amino acids: CSALRTLEQFF. CDR3 in DNA: TGCAGTGCTCTCCGAACCTTAGAGCAGTTCTTC.

V gene TRBV5-1 combines with J gene TRBJ2-1; 8 bases fit TRBD1. The CDR3 length is 15 residues. Germline trimming cut 4 bases from V and 2 bases from J; bases unmatched to any gene: 5. CDR1 SGHRS and CDR2 YFSETQ come from the germline V gene. The CDR3 reads CASSPGQGPYNEQFF. The CDR3 nucleotides read TGCGCCAGCAGCCCCGGACAGGGCCCCTACAATGAGCAGTTCTTC.

The V gene is TRBV18, the J gene TRBJ1-5; 10 nucleotides align to TRBD1. Trimming cost V 5 bases and J 7 bases; bases outside gene matches: 5. The germline V gene has CDR1 KGHSH and CDR2 LQKENI. The CDR3 length is 14 residues. In DNA, the CDR3 is TGTGCCAGCTCAAGACAGGGGGCTGAGCAGCCCCAGCATTTT. Translated, it gives CASSRQGAEQPQHF.

The chain links TRBV5-8 to TRBJ2-5, with 9 nucleotides matching TRBD2. This CDR3 contains 14 residues. With 4 bases clipped from V and 5 bases from J, the junction kept 6 bases outside the gene matches. Germline lookup yields CDR1 SGHTS and CDR2 YDEGEE. Here the CDR3 DNA reads TGTGCCAGCAGCCTAGGCGGGGGGGTTGAGACCCAGTACTTC. Amino acid sequence: CASSLGGGVETQYF.

V usage is TRBV4-1 and J usage is TRBJ2-2; 7 bases map to TRBD1. CDR3 length: 14 residues. Germline CDR1 reads MGHRA; CDR2 reads YSYEKL. V dropped 2 bases and J dropped 6; count of bases not matched to a gene: 3. CDR3 in DNA: TGCGCCAGCAGCCAACCAGGGGGTCCCGGGGAGCTGTTTTTT. This encodes CASSQPGGPGELFF.

The V and J genes are TRBV5-1 and TRBJ2-5; TRBD2 matches 9 bases. CDR1 and CDR2 (germline): SGHRS, YFSETQ. CDR3 length: 16 amino acids. J gave up 1 base and V 0 bases, and 4 bases lay outside the gene matches. The CDR3 region is CASSLAASGTQETQYF. The CDR3 region has the DNA TGCGCCAGCAGCTTGGCGGCTAGCGGGACCCAAGAGACCCAGTACTTC.

This clone occurred once. The CDR3 DNA follows: TGTGCCACCAGCAGAGGAGGCGGCGGGATCACAGATACGCAGTATTTT. Protein: CATSRGGGGITDTQYF. The chain couples TRBV15 to TRBJ2-3, with D possibly matching TRBD2 (6 bases). Germline CDR1 and CDR2: LNHNV and YYDKDF (reference sequence). Trimming took 1 base from V and 2 from J, leaving 13 bases between them. This CDR3 has 16 residues.

The chain couples TRBV28 to TRBJ1-1; D is uncertain. The CDR3 contains 13 residues. Germline V gene data show CDR1 as MDHEN and CDR2 as SYDVKM. V lost 6 bases and J lost 1, with 9 bases in between. The CDR3 region is CASRAHRNTEAFF. For the CDR3, the DNA is TGTGCCAGCAGAGCACACAGGAACACTGAAGCTTTCTTT.

The V gene is TRBV18, the J gene TRBJ1-3; possibly TRBD1 for D (6 bases). Per germline, CDR1 KGHSH and CDR2 LQKENI. V lost 6 bases and J lost 0, with 15 bases in between. The CDR3 contains 16 residues. CDR3 residues: CASSQNGGSSGNTIYF. In DNA, the CDR3 is TGTGCCAGCTCCCAAAACGGGGGCAGCTCTGGAAACACCATATATTTT.

The V and J genes are TRBV5-4 and TRBJ1-2; a weak D match, TRBD1 (6 bases). The germline V gene has CDR1 SGHNT and CDR2 YYREEE (reference sequence). The germline V and J ends were trimmed by 5 bases and 5 bases, with 22 bases remaining between them. The CDR3 has 16 residues. CDR3 DNA sequence: TGTGCCAGCAGACCAGACGGACAGCTCAAGGGTTATGGCTACACCTTC. Translation gives CASRPDGQLKGYGYTF.

The V gene is TRBV28, the J gene TRBJ1-4; weak D call: TRBD1 (5 bases). The CDR3 is made up of 15 amino acids. Trimming pared 6 bases from V and 4 bases from J, leaving 15 bases between. CDR1 and CDR2 (germline): MDHEN, SYDVKM. The CDR3 reads CASSMGGSLNEKLFF. The CDR3 bases are TGTGCCAGCAGCATGGGGGGGAGCCTTAATGAAAAACTGTTTTTT.

CDR3 DNA: TGCGCCAGCAGCCCCGGACAGGCTTTCACAGATACGCAGTATTTT. This encodes CASSPGQAFTDTQYF. This chain connects TRBV23-1 to TRBJ2-3, with 7 nucleotides matching TRBD1. TRBV23-1 is designated an ORF whose function remains uncertain. V gave up 6 bases and J gave up 2 bases; unmatched junction bases: 8. The CDR3 runs to 15 residues.

V is TRBV2 and J is TRBJ2-5; 7 positions match TRBD1. After removal of 3 bases from V and 5 bases from J, the junction contained 9 bases not matched to a gene. CDR1 SNHLY and CDR2 FYNNEI come from the germline V gene. The CDR3 loop spans 15 amino acids. The CDR3 is CASSENRGPEETQYF. CDR3 nucleotide sequence: TGTGCCAGCAGTGAGAACAGGGGCCCAGAGGAGACCCAGTACTTC.

The rearrangement uses TRBV25-1 and TRBJ2-4; TRBD1 agrees at 10 bases. Germline-derived CDR1 and CDR2 are MGHDK and SYGVNS. V trimming: 3 bases; J trimming: 6 bases; junction bases outside the gene matches: 5. The CDR3 runs 15 residues. CDR3 amino acids: CASSDPGTGANIQYF. DNA of the CDR3: TGTGCCAGCAGTGACCCCGGGACAGGGGCAAACATTCAGTACTTC.

The J gene is TRBJ1-1, the V gene TRBV30; 8 positions match TRBD1. CDR1 is GTSNPN, CDR2 SVGIG, per germline (reference sequence). V shed 7 bases, J shed 0 bases, and the junction held 4 bases outside the gene matches. The CDR3 has 13 residues. The CDR3 coding sequence is TGTGCCTTCCGACAGGGGATGAACACTGAAGCTTTCTTT. Its translation is CAFRQGMNTEAFF.

The chain uses TRBV28 and TRBJ1-2, with D maybe TRBD1 (6 bases). The CDR3 is made up of 14 amino acids. V dropped 7 bases and J dropped 2 bases, with 14 bases sitting between them. CDR1 is MDHEN, CDR2 SYDVKM, per germline. This CDR3 reads CASKTAGDNYGYTF. The CDR3 DNA follows: TGTGCCAGCAAAACGGCAGGGGACAACTATGGCTACACCTTC.

The chain uses TRBV19 and TRBJ1-2, with 7 bases identical to TRBD1. V lost 7 bases and J lost 3; bases outside the gene matches: 8. Per the germline V gene, CDR1 is LNHDA and CDR2 is SQIVND (reference sequence). This CDR3 has 14 amino acids. CDR3 coding DNA: TGTGCCAGTAAGCCCCAGACAGGGTACTATGGCTACACCTTC. Translating gives CASKPQTGYYGYTF.

The rearrangement uses TRBV18 and TRBJ2-3; D remains unclear. CDR1 and CDR2 from the germline V gene are KGHSH and LQKENI. Trimming removed 6 bases from V and 5 bases from J, with 9 bases in between. The CDR3 has 12 residues. CDR3 amino acids: CASSQPGDTQYF. The CDR3 nucleotides are TGTGCCAGCTCCCAACCGGGAGATACGCAGTATTTT.

This chain connects TRBV5-1 to TRBJ2-7, with 9 positions matching TRBD1. The CDR3 length is 14 residues. V lost 4 bases, J lost 3 bases, and 5 bases stayed unmatched. In germline, CDR1 is SGHRS, CDR2 YFSETQ. The CDR3 reads CASSMGQGGYEQYF. The CDR3 region has the DNA TGCGCCAGCAGCATGGGACAGGGAGGCTACGAGCAGTACTTC.

The chain joins TRBV6-6 to TRBJ1-3; D may be TRBD1 (5 bases). The CDR3 has 16 amino acids. Germline CDR1 MNHNY, CDR2 SVGAGI (reference sequence). The V end lost 2 bases, the J end lost 2 bases, and 13 bases lay between the germline ends. The CDR3, as DNA: TGTGCCAGCAGTTACGGGGCAGGAGCCACTGGAAACACCATATATTTT. This codes for CASSYGAGATGNTIYF.